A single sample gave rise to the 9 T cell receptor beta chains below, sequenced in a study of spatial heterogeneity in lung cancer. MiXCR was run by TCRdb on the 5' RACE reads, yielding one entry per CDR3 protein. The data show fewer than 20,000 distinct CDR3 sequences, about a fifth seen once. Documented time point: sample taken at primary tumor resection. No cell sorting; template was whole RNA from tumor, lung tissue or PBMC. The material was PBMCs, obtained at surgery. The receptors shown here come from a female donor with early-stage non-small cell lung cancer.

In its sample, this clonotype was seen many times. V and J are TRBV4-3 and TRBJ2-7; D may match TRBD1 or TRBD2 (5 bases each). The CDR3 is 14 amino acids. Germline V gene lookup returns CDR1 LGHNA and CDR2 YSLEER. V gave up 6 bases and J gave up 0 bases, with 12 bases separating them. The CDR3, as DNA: TGCGCCAGCAGTCCCGGGGCTAGCTCCTACGAGCAGTACTTC. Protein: CASSPGASSYEQYF.

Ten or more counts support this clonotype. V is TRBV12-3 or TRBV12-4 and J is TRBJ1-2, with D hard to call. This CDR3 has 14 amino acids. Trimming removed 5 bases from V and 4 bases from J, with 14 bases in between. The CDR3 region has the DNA TGTGCCAGCAGTCCAAGGGCCCAGGTCTATGGCTACACCTTC. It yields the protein CASSPRAQVYGYTF.

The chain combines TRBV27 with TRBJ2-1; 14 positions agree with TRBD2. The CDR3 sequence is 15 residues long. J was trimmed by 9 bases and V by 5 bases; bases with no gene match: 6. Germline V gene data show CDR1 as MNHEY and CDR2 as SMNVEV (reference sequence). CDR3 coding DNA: TGTGCCAGCAGTGCCGGGACTAGCGGGAGAAGTGAGCAGTTCTTC. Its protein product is CASSAGTSGRSEQFF.

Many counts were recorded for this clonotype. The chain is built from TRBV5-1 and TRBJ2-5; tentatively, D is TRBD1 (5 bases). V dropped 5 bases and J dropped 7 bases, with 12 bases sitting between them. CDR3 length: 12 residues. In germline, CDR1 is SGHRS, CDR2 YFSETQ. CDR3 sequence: CASRPDMGTQYF. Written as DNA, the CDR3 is TGCGCCAGCAGGCCGGACATGGGGACCCAGTACTTC. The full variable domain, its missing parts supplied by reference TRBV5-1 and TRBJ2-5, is KAGVTQTPRYLIKTRGQQVTLSCSPISGHRSVSWYQQTPGQGLQFLFEYFSETQRNKGNFPGRFSGRQFSNSRSEMNVSTLELGDSALYLCASRPDMGTQYFGPGTRLLVL.

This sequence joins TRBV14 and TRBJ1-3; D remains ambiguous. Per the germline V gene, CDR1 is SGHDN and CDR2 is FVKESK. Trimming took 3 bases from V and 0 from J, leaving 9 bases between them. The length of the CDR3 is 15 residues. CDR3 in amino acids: CASSQAVVSGNTIYF. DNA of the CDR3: TGTGCCAGCAGCCAGGCTGTCGTCTCTGGAAACACCATATATTTT.

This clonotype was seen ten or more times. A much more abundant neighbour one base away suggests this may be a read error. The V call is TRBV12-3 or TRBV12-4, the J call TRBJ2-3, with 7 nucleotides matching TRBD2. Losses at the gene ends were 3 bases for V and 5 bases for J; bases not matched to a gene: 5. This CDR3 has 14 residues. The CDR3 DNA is TGTGCCAGCAGTTTGGGCGGGAGTGTAGATACGCAGTATTTT. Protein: CASSLGGSVDTQYF.

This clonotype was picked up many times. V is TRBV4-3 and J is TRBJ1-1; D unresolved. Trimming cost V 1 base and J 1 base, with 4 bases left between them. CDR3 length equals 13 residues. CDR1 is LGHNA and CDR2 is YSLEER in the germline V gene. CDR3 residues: CASSQVTNTEAFF. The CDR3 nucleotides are TGCGCCAGCAGCCAAGTTACGAACACTGAAGCTTTCTTT.

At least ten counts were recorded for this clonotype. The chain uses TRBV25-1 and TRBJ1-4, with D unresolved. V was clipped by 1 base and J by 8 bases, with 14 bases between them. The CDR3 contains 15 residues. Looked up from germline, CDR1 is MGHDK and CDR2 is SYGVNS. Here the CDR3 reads CASSESRIPYEKLFF. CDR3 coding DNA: TGTGCCAGCAGTGAATCCCGGATTCCGTACGAAAAACTGTTTTTT.

The CDR3 region has the DNA TGTGCCAGCAGCTCGGACAGAACCAGCGAGCAGTACGTC. It encodes CASSSDRTSEQYV. The chain uses TRBV5-4 and TRBJ2-7; TRBD1 might be the D (6 bases). The germline V and J ends were trimmed by 3 bases and 6 bases, with 13 bases remaining between them. Germline V gene lookup returns CDR1 SGHNT and CDR2 YYREEE (reference sequence). This CDR3 contains 13 residues.